These 30 T cell receptor beta chains were all obtained from the same sample, sequenced in a study of cytomegalovirus exposure and HLA in healthy donors. Use of 60 Vbeta and 13 Jbeta primers characterized the PCR. Using immunoSEQ multiplex PCR, the repertoire was profiled, and TCRdb retains in-frame clones only, with some absent. Of about 170,000 clones in the sample, 65% to 85% were seen once. Sequenced: PBMCs. These receptors were obtained from a woman in her forties or fifties in good health and CMV-seropositive.

This sequence joins TRBV19 and TRBJ1-2, with 8 bases that match TRBD1. CDR3 length: 12 residues. The germline CDR1 and CDR2 sequences are LNHDA and SQIVND (reference sequence). Trimming at V came to 5 bases and at J to 8 bases, leaving 4 bases not matched to a gene. The CDR3: CASSLTGVGYTF. CDR3 nucleotide sequence: TGTGCCAGTAGTTTGACAGGGGTCGGCTACACCTTC.

This clone was seen more than once but under ten times. The chain joins TRBV27 to TRBJ2-1, with a weak D call TRBD1 (7 bases). The V and J ends lost 5 bases and 8 bases respectively, with 13 bases between them. Germline V gives CDR1 MNHEY, CDR2 SMNVEV (reference sequence). The CDR3 sequence is 13 residues long. In DNA form, the CDR3 reads TGTGCCAGCAGTGGGCAGGGGGAGGATGAGCAGTTCTTC. Translating it yields CASSGQGEDEQFF.

The gene calls are TRBV10-1 and TRBJ2-1; 16 bases are a match to TRBD2. The CDR3 is made up of 20 amino acids. Germline loops: CDR1 WNHNN, CDR2 SYGVQD (reference sequence). The trim removed 3 bases at V and 5 bases at J, leaving 13 bases unmatched. CDR3 amino acids: CASSERGLAGGRRRNNEQFF. Written as DNA, the CDR3 is TGCGCCAGCAGTGAAAGGGGACTAGCGGGGGGGCGCCGGAGGAACAATGAGCAGTTCTTC.

The chain has TRBV9 and TRBJ2-7; D may be TRBD2 (5 bases). Trimming left V 0 bases short and J 7 bases short, with 17 bases between. This CDR3 spans 15 amino acids. CDR1 and CDR2 (germline): SGDLS, YYNGEE. The CDR3 protein is CASSVVSDASGEQYF. The CDR3 DNA sequence: TGTGCCAGCAGCGTAGTATCAGATGCTTCGGGGGAGCAGTACTTC. Complete variable domain (other parts from reference TRBV9 and TRBJ2-7): DSGVTQTPKHLITATGQRVTLRCSPRSGDLSVYWYQQSLDQGLQFLIQYYNGEERAKGNILERFSAQQFPDLHSELNLSSLELGDSALYFCASSVVSDASGEQYFGPGTRLTVT.

The chain links TRBV7-2 to TRBJ2-1; 7 bases map to TRBD1. V lost 5 bases and J lost 8; bases outside the gene matches: 9. Germline lookup yields CDR1 SGHTA and CDR2 FQGNSA. The CDR3 covers 14 residues. As DNA, the CDR3 is TGTGCCAGCAGCCGTCAGGGGGTGAGGGATGAGCAGTTCTTC. Amino acids: CASSRQGVRDEQFF.

This chain joins TRBV28 and TRBJ2-5; tentative D call: TRBD2 (6 bases). The germline V and J ends were trimmed by 6 bases and 5 bases, with 13 bases remaining between them. The CDR3 extends over 13 amino acids. Germline lookup yields CDR1 MDHEN and CDR2 SYDVKM. The CDR3 loop is CASRPSASETQYF. CDR3 DNA sequence: TGTGCCAGCAGGCCTAGCGCCAGCGAGACCCAGTACTTC. The complete variable domain, with remaining parts taken from reference TRBV28 and TRBJ2-5, reads DVKVTQSSRYLVKRTGEKVFLECVQDMDHENMFWYRQDPGLGLRLIYFSYDVKMKEKGDIPEGYSVSREKKERFSLILESASTNQTSMYLCASRPSASETQYFGPGTRLLVL.

This chain joins TRBV4-3 and TRBJ2-7; possibly TRBD2 for D (6 bases). The CDR3 consists of 13 residues. The germline gives CDR1 LGHNA, CDR2 YSLEER. Trimming shortened V by 0 bases and J by 7 bases, and 10 bases separated the two germline ends. CDR3: CASSQDKGREQYF. CDR3 DNA: TGCGCCAGCAGCCAAGATAAGGGGAGGGAGCAGTACTTC.

The V call is TRBV11-2, the J call TRBJ2-1; tentatively, D is TRBD1 (6 bases). The length of the CDR3 is 18 residues. Germline values: CDR1 SGHAT, CDR2 FQNNGV. V shed 1 base and J shed 5 bases, with 21 bases lying between them. Written as DNA, the CDR3 is TGTGCCAGCAGCTTAGGACAGGTCTCACTAGACCTGAACAATGAGCAGTTCTTC. Translation gives CASSLGQVSLDLNNEQFF. Using reference TRBV11-2 and TRBJ2-1 for the parts outside the CDR3, the full variable domain is EAGVAQSPRYKIIEKRQSVAFWCNPISGHATLYWYQQILGQGPKLLIQFQNNGVVDDSQLPKDRFSAERLKGVDSTLKIQPAKLEDSAVYLCASSLGQVSLDLNNEQFFGPGTRLTVL.

The chain recombines TRBV4-1 with TRBJ1-1; TRBD1 agrees at 8 bases. J gave up 0 bases and V 1 base, and 13 bases lay outside the gene matches. The CDR3 extends over 19 amino acids. CDR1 MGHRA and CDR2 YSYEKL come from the germline V gene. Here the CDR3 reads CASSQGRQGLTGLNTEAFF. CDR3 sequence (DNA): TGCGCCAGCAGCCAAGGGCGACAGGGGTTAACTGGGCTGAACACTGAAGCTTTCTTT.

This chain joins TRBV7-2 and TRBJ2-2; the D gene is possibly TRBD2 (5 bases). The germline V gene has CDR1 SGHTA and CDR2 FQGNSA. This CDR3 comprises 15 residues. V gave up 0 bases and J gave up 5 bases, with 10 bases separating them. The DNA for the CDR3 is TGTGCCAGCAGCTTAGCACGGGGTGGAACCGGGGAGCTGTTTTTT. Its protein product is CASSLARGGTGELFF. The variable domain in full, with the rest retrieved from reference TRBV7-2 and TRBJ2-2, is GAGVSQSPSNKVTEKGKDVELRCDPISGHTALYWYRQSLGQGLEFLIYFQGNSAPDKSGLPSDRFSAERTGGSVSTLTIQRTQQEDSAVYLCASSLARGGTGELFFGEGSRLTVL.

This clone has a handful of counts. V is TRBV21-1 and J is TRBJ2-7; TRBD1 is the table's D call, not checked against the DNA. TRBV21-1 is assigned pseudogene status. The CDR3 is 12 residues long. The CDR3 here is CASSSQRGEQYF. As DNA, the CDR3 is TGTGCCAGCAGCTCTCAAAGGGGGGAGCAGTACTTC.

In this sample, this clone turned up a few times. The identical CDR3 is also encoded by other nucleotide sequences in the sample. The J gene is TRBJ1-2, the V gene TRBV6-1; no clear D. Looked up from germline, CDR1 is MNHNS and CDR2 is SASEGT. The CDR3 is 14 amino acids. The V and J ends lost 0 bases and 4 bases respectively, with 9 bases between them. The CDR3 protein is CASSEARPPYGYTF. The CDR3 coding sequence is TGTGCCAGCAGTGAAGCGAGGCCACCCTATGGCTACACCTTC.

The CDR3 sequence: CASSPQGVMSKAFF. For the CDR3, the DNA is TGTGCCAGCTCACCTCAGGGGGTGATGTCTAAAGCTTTCTTT. V usage is TRBV18 and J usage is TRBJ1-1; 7 positions match TRBD1. Looked up from germline, CDR1 is KGHSH and CDR2 is LQKENI. The CDR3 has 14 residues. V dropped 3 bases and J dropped 9; count of bases not matched to a gene: 10.

The rearrangement links TRBV18 to TRBJ1-1; 7 bases fit TRBD1. CDR3 length: 12 residues. Germline V gene sequence: CDR1 KGHSH, CDR2 LQKENI. V lost 0 bases and J lost 14; bases outside the gene matches: 6. CDR3 nucleotides: TGTGCCAGCTCACCACCGATGGGACAGTCATTCTTT. Its translation: CASSPPMGQSFF.

The V gene is TRBV11-3, the J gene TRBJ2-5; no firm D call. With 0 bases removed from V and 4 bases from J, the gap between germline ends came to 3 bases. The CDR3 spans 12 residues. From germline, CDR1 is SGHNT and CDR2 YENEEA. This CDR3 is CASSLDRETQYF. CDR3 DNA: TGTGCCAGCAGCTTAGATCGAGAGACCCAGTACTTC. Together with reference TRBV11-3 and TRBJ2-5, the CDR3 gives the full variable domain: EAGVVQSPRYKIIEKKQPVAFWCNPISGHNTLYWYLQNLGQGPELLIRYENEEAVDDSQLPKDRFSAERLKGVDSTLKIQPAELGDSAVYLCASSLDRETQYFGPGTRLLVL.

The gene calls are TRBV2 and TRBJ1-2, with D maybe TRBD1 (5 bases). In germline, CDR1 is SNHLY, CDR2 FYNNEI. V lost 2 bases and J 1 base, leaving 17 bases between the germline ends. The CDR3 is 17 amino acids. CDR3 sequence: CASSELGRVGGNYGYTF. For the CDR3, the DNA is TGTGCCAGCAGTGAACTTGGCAGGGTGGGGGGTAACTATGGCTACACCTTC.

The CDR3 DNA is TGTGCCAGCAGCTTAGAGAGGGGGGGACGGGTAGAGACCCAGTACTTC. It encodes CASSLERGGRVETQYF. The chain links TRBV7-8 to TRBJ2-5, with a weak D call TRBD2 (7 bases). CDR3 length: 16 amino acids. Trimming left V 1 base short and J 4 bases short, with 16 bases between. Germline values: CDR1 SGHVS, CDR2 FQNEAQ.

The rearrangement uses TRBV19 and TRBJ2-7, with TRBD1 as a possible D gene (5 bases). V lost 5 bases, J lost 1 base, and 30 bases lay in between. This CDR3 is 20 amino acids long. CDR1 LNHDA and CDR2 SQIVND come from the germline V gene (reference sequence). The CDR3 nucleotides are TGTGCCAGTAGTCATGTGAGCGTTATCCAGGGCTCAGGGCTGTCCTACGAGCAGTACTTC. This translates into CASSHVSVIQGSGLSYEQYF.

This clone was seen many times. The rearrangement uses TRBV6-4 and TRBJ2-3; 10 bases are a match to TRBD2. Per germline, CDR1 MRHNA and CDR2 SNTAGT. V lost 0 bases to trimming and J lost 1 base; unmatched junction nucleotides: 4. The length of the CDR3 is 17 residues. CDR3 residues: CASSDSASGGGTDTQYF. DNA of the CDR3: TGTGCCAGCAGTGACTCGGCTAGCGGGGGTGGCACAGATACGCAGTATTTT.

CDR3 region: CASSPGQLNEKLFF. CDR3 nucleotides: TGTGCCAGCAGCCCGGGACAGCTTAATGAAAAACTGTTTTTT. This sequence joins TRBV7-9 and TRBJ1-4; 7 bases agree with TRBD1. Germline CDR1 is SEHNR and CDR2 is FQNEAQ (reference sequence). V trimming: 5 bases; J trimming: 4 bases; junction bases outside the gene matches: 4. The CDR3 spans 14 residues. Combining the CDR3 with reference TRBV7-9 and TRBJ1-4 gives the whole variable domain DTGVSQNPRHKITKRGQNVTFRCDPISEHNRLYWYRQTLGQGPEFLTYFQNEAQLEKSRLLSDRFSAERPKGSFSTLEIQRTEQGDSAMYLCASSPGQLNEKLFFGSGTQLSVL.

This chain links TRBV4-3 with TRBJ2-3; unclear D gene. V shed 4 bases and J shed 4 bases, with 12 bases lying between them. The CDR3 extends over 14 amino acids. CDR1 and CDR2 (germline): LGHNA, YSLEER. CDR3 sequence: CASSPRKAADTQYF. DNA for the CDR3: TGCGCCAGCAGCCCTAGAAAGGCGGCAGATACGCAGTATTTT.

The rearrangement joins TRBV19 to TRBJ2-5; the match to TRBD2 covers 13 bases. Looked up from germline, CDR1 is LNHDA and CDR2 is SQIVND (reference sequence). The CDR3 covers 19 residues. V trimming: 3 bases; J trimming: 0 bases; junction bases outside the gene matches: 10. The CDR3 sequence: CASSIRTSGGPTNQETQYF. The CDR3 DNA sequence: TGTGCCAGTAGTATTCGGACTAGCGGGGGCCCTACCAACCAAGAGACCCAGTACTTC.

The V gene is TRBV19, the J gene TRBJ2-7, with D hard to call. The ends were cut back, 5 bases at V and 2 bases at J, with 19 bases in the middle. CDR3 length equals 16 residues. CDR1 and CDR2 from the germline V gene are LNHDA and SQIVND (reference sequence). CDR3: CASSQTGSTFPYEQYF. CDR3 DNA sequence: TGTGCCAGTAGTCAGACTGGGTCTACATTCCCCTACGAGCAGTACTTC.

This chain connects TRBV28 to TRBJ2-7, with a possible D match to TRBD1 (5 bases). The CDR3 is 14 residues long. From germline, CDR1 is MDHEN and CDR2 SYDVKM. The V and J ends lost 5 bases and 2 bases respectively, with 13 bases between them. DNA for the CDR3: TGTGCCAGCAGTCACCAAACAGGTACCTACGAGCAGTACTTC. Translated, it gives CASSHQTGTYEQYF.

Worth noting for this clone: In the same sample, other DNA sequences code for this CDR3. V and J are TRBV7-3 and TRBJ2-5; 7 nucleotides align to TRBD2. CDR3 size: 14 residues. J was trimmed by 5 bases and V by 5 bases; bases with no gene match: 8. Germline loops: CDR1 SGHTA, CDR2 FQGTGA. CDR3 sequence reads: CASSPTAGQETQYF. In DNA, the CDR3 is TGTGCCAGCAGCCCCACAGCGGGGCAGGAGACCCAGTACTTC.

This chain uses TRBV7-2 with TRBJ1-1; no reliable D call. The germline CDR1 and CDR2 sequences are SGHTA and FQGNSA. CDR3 length: 14 amino acids. V was shortened by 1 base and J by 7 bases, with 13 bases between the two germline ends. CDR3 nucleotide sequence: TGTGCCAGCAGCTTAGAGAGTTTTAACCTTGAAGCTTTCTTT. As protein: CASSLESFNLEAFF.

This chain joins TRBV30 and TRBJ1-5, with D perhaps matching TRBD1 (6 bases). CDR3 length: 16 amino acids. Germline CDR1 reads GTSNPN; CDR2 reads SVGIG (reference sequence). The ends were cut back, 0 bases at V and 6 bases at J, with 18 bases in the middle. The CDR3 bases are TGTGCCTGGAGTGTAGCCTTGGGGGGGGCAATTCAGCCCCAGCATTTT. As protein: CAWSVALGGAIQPQHF.

This clone was picked up a small number of times. The chain joins TRBV28 to TRBJ2-1, with 10 bases fitting TRBD2. Germline CDR1 reads MDHEN; CDR2 reads SYDVKM. This CDR3 has 15 amino acids. With 8 bases clipped from V and 6 bases from J, the junction kept 10 bases outside the gene matches. This CDR3 is CASEHSGRTRNEQFF. CDR3 DNA sequence: TGTGCCAGCGAACATAGCGGGAGGACTCGCAATGAGCAGTTCTTC.

The chain recombines TRBV10-3 with TRBJ1-5; a weak D match, TRBD1 (5 bases). The CDR3 is 14 amino acids. The germline CDR1 and CDR2 sequences are ENHRY and SYGVKD. Trimming removed 4 bases from V and 3 bases from J, with 10 bases in between. In nucleotides, the CDR3 is TGTGCCATCAGTGGGATAGGGGCCAATCAGCCCCAGCATTTT. It yields the protein CAISGIGANQPQHF.

The sample holds a few counts of this clone. This sequence joins TRBV2 and TRBJ2-3; a weak D match, TRBD2 (5 bases). Germline CDR1 SNHLY, CDR2 FYNNEI. The length of the CDR3 is 15 residues. V lost 4 bases to trimming and J lost 4 bases, with 15 bases between them. CDR3 nucleotides: TGTGCCAGCAGTGTTCGGACTCGGCAATCAGATACGCAGTATTTT. It encodes CASSVRTRQSDTQYF.